This T cell receptor (beta chain) was obtained from a study of shared clonotypes between healthy human individuals. Assay: immunoSEQ multiplex PCR; the TCRdb copy retains only in-frame clones and omits some. Of about 2.3 million clones listed, under 95% are singletons. CDR3 size: 13 residues. The V gene lost 2 bases and the J gene lost 5 bases, with 7 bases spanning the gap. Looked up from germline, CDR1 is KGHSH and CDR2 is LQKENI. With regard to this clone: The sample holds other DNA sequences that translate to the same CDR3.

Material: naive CD4+ T cells from PBMCs. Subset described: CD45RA+ positively selected. The rearrangement joins TRBV18 to TRBJ1-5; D not resolved. The clonotype comes from a man aged 18-30 years in good health. Some clones in this sample may be carry-over from other donors' samples. The CDR3 region is CASSPSLDQPQHF. The CDR3 coding sequence is TGTGCCAGCTCACCATCGTTGGATCAGCCCCAGCATTTT.